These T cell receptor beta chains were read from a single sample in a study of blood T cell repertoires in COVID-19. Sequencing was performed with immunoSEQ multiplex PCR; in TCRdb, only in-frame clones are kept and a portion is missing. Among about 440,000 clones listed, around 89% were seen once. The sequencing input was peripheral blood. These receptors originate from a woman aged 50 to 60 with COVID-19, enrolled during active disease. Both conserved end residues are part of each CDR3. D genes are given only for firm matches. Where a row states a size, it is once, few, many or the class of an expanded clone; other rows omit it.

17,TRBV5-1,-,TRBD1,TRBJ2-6,TGCGCCAGCAGCCGAGCGACAGGGTCCCCTGGGGCCAACGTCCTGACTTTC,CASSRATGSPGANVLTF
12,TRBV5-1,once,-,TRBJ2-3,TGCGCCAGCAGCCCTGTCACAGATACGCAGTATTTT,CASSPVTDTQYF
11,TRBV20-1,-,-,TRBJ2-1,TGCAGTGCTTGGGGTGGGGGCGAGCAGTTCTTC,CSAWGGGEQFF
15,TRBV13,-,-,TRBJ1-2,TGTGCCAGCAGCCCCAGGGCAGCCGAGATCTATGGCTACACCTTC,CASSPRAAEIYGYTF
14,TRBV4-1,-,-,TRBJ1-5,TGCGCCAGCAGCCAAGCCCGGGGCAATCAGCCCCAGCATTTT,CASSQARGNQPQHF
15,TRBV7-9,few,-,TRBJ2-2,TGTGCCAGCAGCTTAATCACAGCGAACACCGGGGAGCTGTTTTTT,CASSLITANTGELFF
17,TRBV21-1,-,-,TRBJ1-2,TGTGCCAGCAGCAAGCCCCCGAGCAGACTAAAATTCTATGGCTACACCTTC,CASSKPPSRLKFYGYTF
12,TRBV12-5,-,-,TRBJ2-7,TGTGCTAGTGGTTTGGCCGCCTACGAGCAGTACTTC,CASGLAAYEQYF
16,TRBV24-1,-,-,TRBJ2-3,TGTGCCACCAGTGATAAAAGAGGCTACCGGGCAGATACGCAGTATTTT,CATSDKRGYRADTQYF
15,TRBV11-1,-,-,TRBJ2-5,TGTGCCAGCAGCTTTAACTCCTTGAAACAAGAGACCCAGTACTTC,CASSFNSLKQETQYF
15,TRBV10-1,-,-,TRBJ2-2,TGCGCCAGCAGTGAGTCGCGGGTCCCCGCTGGGGAGCTGTTTTTT,CASSESRVPAGELFF
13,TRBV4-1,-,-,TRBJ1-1,TGCGCCAGCAGCCAAATGGGGGCCACTGAAGCTTTCTTT,CASSQMGATEAFF
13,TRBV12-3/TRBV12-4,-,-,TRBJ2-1,TGTGCCAGCAGTTTGGGGGGTTTCGGTGAGCAGTTCTTC,CASSLGGFGEQFF
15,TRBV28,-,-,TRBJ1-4,TGTGCCAGCAGTCATCGACAGTACAGGAATGAAAAACTGTTTTTT,CASSHRQYRNEKLFF
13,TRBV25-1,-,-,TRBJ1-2,TGTGCCAGCAGTGAGGGGGGTTCCTATGGCTACACCTTC,CASSEGGSYGYTF
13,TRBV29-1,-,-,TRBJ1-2,TGCAGCGTTGCCGCCGGAGGAGGGGAAGGCTACACCTTC,CSVAAGGGEGYTF
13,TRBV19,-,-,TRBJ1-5,TGTGCCAGTAGCCAGGGGCTATATCAGCCCCAGCATTTT,CASSQGLYQPQHF
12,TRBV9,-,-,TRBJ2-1,TGTGCCAGCAGCGTTCTGGGGGGTGAGCAGTTCTTC,CASSVLGGEQFF
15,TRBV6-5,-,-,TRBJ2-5,TGTGCCAGCACCTCGGTCGGAGGGGCGACAGAGACCCAGTACTTC,CASTSVGGATETQYF
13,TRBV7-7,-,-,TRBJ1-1,TGTGCCAGCAGCCGAGACACAGGCACTGAAGCTTTCTTT,CASSRDTGTEAFF
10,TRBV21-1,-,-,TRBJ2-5,TGTGCCAGCAGTCCCGCGCACCAGTACTTC,CASSPAHQYF
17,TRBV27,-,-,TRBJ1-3,TGTGCCAGCAGTTCAAGACAGAGCAAGGGGGCTGGAAACACCATATATTTT,CASSSRQSKGAGNTIYF
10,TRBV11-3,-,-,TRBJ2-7,TGTGCCAGCACCCACTACGAGCAGTACTTC,CASTHYEQYF
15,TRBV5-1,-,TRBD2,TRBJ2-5,TGCGCCAGCAGCTCGTTACTAGCGGGGCAAGAGACCCAGTACTTC,CASSSLLAGQETQYF
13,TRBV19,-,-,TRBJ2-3,TGTGCCAGTAGTCCGGACTCCACAGATACGCAGTATTTT,CASSPDSTDTQYF
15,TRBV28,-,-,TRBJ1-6,TGTGCCAGCAGTTCACGGGGGGCGCAGAATTCACCCCTCCACTTT,CASSSRGAQNSPLHF
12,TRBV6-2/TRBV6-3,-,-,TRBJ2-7,TGTGCCAGCAGACCTACCGGGTACGAGCAGTACTTC,CASRPTGYEQYF
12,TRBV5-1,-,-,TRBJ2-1,TGCGCCTGCCTCTCCCCTACGGATGAGCAGTTCTTC,CACLSPTDEQFF
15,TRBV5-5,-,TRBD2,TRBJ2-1,TGTGCCAGCAGCTCCGGGACTAGCAGACCCAATGAGCAGTTCTTC,CASSSGTSRPNEQFF
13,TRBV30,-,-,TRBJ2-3,TGTGCCCGGGCGGTCCTCCTCTTTGATACGCAGTATTTT,CARAVLLFDTQYF
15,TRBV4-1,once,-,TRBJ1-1,TGCGCCAGCAGCCAAGAAGGGCAGGGCGTCCCTGAAGCTTTCTTT,CASSQEGQGVPEAFF
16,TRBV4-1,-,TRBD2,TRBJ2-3,TGCGCCAGCAGCCAGAGAGCGGGGGGCAGCACAGATACGCAGTATTTT,CASSQRAGGSTDTQYF
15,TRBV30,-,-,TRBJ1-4,TGTGCCTGGAGGCTTGGCAGCATCGGGAATGAAAAACTGTTTTTT,CAWRLGSIGNEKLFF
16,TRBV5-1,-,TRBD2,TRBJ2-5,TGCGCCAGCAGTAGGATAGGCGGGGGGCGTGAAGAGACCCAGTACTTC,CASSRIGGGREETQYF
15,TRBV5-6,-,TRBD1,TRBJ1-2,TGTGCCAGCAGCTTGGAAATACAGGGGGGATATGGCTACACCTTC,CASSLEIQGGYGYTF
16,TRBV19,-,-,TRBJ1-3,TGTGCCAGTAGTATGGGACACCAATTCTCTGGAAACACCATATATTTT,CASSMGHQFSGNTIYF
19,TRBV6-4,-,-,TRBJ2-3,TGTGCCAGCAGTTATTCCAGTTTCGCCGGGTCCTCTAGCACAGATACGCAGTATTTT,CASSYSSFAGSSSTDTQYF
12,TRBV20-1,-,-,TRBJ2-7,TGCAGTGCTAGTTTTCAGGGAGGCGAGCAGTACTTC,CSASFQGGEQYF